The source of this T cell receptor (beta chain) is a study of STAT5B mutations in CD4+ large granular lymphocyte leukemia. Clones were read by immunoSEQ multiplex PCR, and TCRdb kept only the in-frame ones, dropping some. The sample contains fewer than 40,000 clones, around 90% of which appear only once. Findings and caveats of the study: Patient CD4-sorted repertoires looked more clonal than healthy CD4+ repertoires, even without putative leukemic clones. TRBV06-family usage was enriched in top patient clones (8/27) versus controls (2/35).

Control samples were healthy donors' buffy coats. Trimming removed 4 bases from V and 10 bases from J, with 10 bases in between. The germline V gene encodes CDR1 GTSNPN and CDR2 SVGIG (reference sequence). CDR3 length equals 11 residues. On this clone: Its antigen is currently unknown.

The sequencing sample was made of CD4+ T cells from blood buffy coats. This chain links TRBV30 with TRBJ1-4; the D is unclear. The clonotype was recovered from a human donor in good health. The CDR3: CAWIGSGKLFF. CDR3 sequence (DNA): TGTGCCTGGATTGGGTCGGGAAAACTGTTTTTT.